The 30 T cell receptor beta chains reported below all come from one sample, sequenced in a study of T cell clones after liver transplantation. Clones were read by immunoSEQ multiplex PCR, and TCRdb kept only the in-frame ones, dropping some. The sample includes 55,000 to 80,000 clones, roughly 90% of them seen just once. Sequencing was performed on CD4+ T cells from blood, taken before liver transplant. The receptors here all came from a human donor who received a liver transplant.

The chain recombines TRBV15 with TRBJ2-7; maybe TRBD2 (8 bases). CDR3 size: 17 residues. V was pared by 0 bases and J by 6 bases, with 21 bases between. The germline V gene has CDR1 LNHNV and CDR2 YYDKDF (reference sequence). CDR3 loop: CATSRDRLAGEGAEQYF. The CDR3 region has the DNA TGTGCCACCAGCAGAGATAGGCTAGCGGGTGAGGGGGCCGAGCAGTACTTC.

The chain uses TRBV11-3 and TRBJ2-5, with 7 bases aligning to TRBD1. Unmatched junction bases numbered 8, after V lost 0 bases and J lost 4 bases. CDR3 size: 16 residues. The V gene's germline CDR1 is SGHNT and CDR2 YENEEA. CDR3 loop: CASSLDLTGEIETQYF. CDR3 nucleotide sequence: TGTGCCAGCAGCTTAGATCTAACAGGGGAAATAGAGACCCAGTACTTC.

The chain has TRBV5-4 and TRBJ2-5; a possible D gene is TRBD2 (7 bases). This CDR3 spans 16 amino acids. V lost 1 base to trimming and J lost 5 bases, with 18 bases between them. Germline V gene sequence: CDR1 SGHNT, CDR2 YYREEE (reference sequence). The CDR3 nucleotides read TGTGCCAGCAGCTTGCTCGGTGGGAGGGGGGCTGAGACCCAGTACTTC. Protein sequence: CASSLLGGRGAETQYF.

This CDR3 reads CASSRGGFNEKLFF. The CDR3 coding sequence is TGTGCCAGCAGCAGAGGGGGCTTTAATGAAAAACTGTTTTTT. This chain connects TRBV5-4 to TRBJ1-4; 7 positions agree with TRBD1. The CDR3 covers 14 residues. J lost 4 bases, V lost 4 bases, and 4 bases had no gene match. Germline assignment: CDR1 SGHNT and CDR2 YYREEE (reference sequence).

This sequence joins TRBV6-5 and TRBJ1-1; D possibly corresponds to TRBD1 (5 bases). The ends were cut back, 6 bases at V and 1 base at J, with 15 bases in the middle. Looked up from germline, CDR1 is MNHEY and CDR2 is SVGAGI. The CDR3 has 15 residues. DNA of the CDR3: TGTGCCAGCAGCTCTAAGGGGTGGGGGAACACTGAAGCTTTCTTT. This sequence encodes CASSSKGWGNTEAFF.

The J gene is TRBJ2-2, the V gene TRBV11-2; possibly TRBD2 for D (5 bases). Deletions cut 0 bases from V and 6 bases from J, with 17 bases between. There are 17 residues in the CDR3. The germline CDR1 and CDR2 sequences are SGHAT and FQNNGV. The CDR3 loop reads CASSLDQPGISPGELFF. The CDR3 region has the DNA TGTGCCAGCAGCTTAGACCAACCGGGAATTAGCCCCGGGGAGCTGTTTTTT.

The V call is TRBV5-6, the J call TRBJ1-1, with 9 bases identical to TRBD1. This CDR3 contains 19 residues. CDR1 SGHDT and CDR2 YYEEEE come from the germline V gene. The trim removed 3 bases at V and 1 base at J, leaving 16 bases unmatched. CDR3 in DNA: TGTGCCAGCAGCTCTACTTATGCCACAGGGGGCTTCTGGAACACTGAAGCTTTCTTT. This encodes CASSSTYATGGFWNTEAFF.

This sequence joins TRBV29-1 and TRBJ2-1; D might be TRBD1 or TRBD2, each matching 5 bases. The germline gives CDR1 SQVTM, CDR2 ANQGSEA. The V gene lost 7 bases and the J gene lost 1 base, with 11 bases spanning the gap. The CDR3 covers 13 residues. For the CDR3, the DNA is TGCAGCGGGAGGTCAGGGTCCTACAATGAGCAGTTCTTC. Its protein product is CSGRSGSYNEQFF.

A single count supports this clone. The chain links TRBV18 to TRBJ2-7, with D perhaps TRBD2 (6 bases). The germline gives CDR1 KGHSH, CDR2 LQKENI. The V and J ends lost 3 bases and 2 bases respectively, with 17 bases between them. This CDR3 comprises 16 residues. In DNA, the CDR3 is TGTGCCAGCTCACCCTTCAGCGGGTCCCACACCTACGAGCAGTACTTC. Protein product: CASSPFSGSHTYEQYF.

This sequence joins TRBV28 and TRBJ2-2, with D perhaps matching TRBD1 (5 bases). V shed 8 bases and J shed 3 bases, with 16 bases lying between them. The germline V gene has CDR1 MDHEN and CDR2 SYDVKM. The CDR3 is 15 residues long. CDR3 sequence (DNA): TGTGCCAGCCTTTATTCAGGGTCCGACACCGGGGAGCTGTTTTTT. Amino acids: CASLYSGSDTGELFF.

DNA for the CDR3: TGTGCCAGCAGTTCGGGGACAGGGCCTGAAGCTTTCTTT. Its translation: CASSSGTGPEAFF. The chain joins TRBV28 to TRBJ1-1; 9 bases match TRBD1. V shed 4 bases and J 6 bases; nucleotides not matched to a gene: 3. Per the germline V gene, CDR1 is MDHEN and CDR2 is SYDVKM. This CDR3 region has 13 residues.

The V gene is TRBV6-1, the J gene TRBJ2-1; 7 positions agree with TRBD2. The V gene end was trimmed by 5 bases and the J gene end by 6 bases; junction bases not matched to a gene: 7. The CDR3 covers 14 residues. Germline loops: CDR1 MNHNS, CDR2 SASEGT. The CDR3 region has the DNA TGTGCCAGCAGTTGGGAGGGCAGGGCCAATGAGCAGTTCTTC. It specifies CASSWEGRANEQFF.

CDR3 residues: CASSRAGNGNEKLFF. CDR3 DNA sequence: TGTGCCAGCAGCCGAGCTGGGAATGGTAATGAAAAACTGTTTTTT. The chain combines TRBV5-4 with TRBJ1-4; D uncertain. The V end was cut by 4 bases, the J end by 4 bases, with 14 bases between. CDR3 length: 15 amino acids. Germline V lookup: CDR1 SGHNT, CDR2 YYREEE (reference sequence).

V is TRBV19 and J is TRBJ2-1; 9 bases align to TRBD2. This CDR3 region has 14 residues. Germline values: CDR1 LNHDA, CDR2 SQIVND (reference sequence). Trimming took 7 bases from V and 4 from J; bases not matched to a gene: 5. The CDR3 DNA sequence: TGTGCCAGTACCCTAGCGGGATCGTACAATGAGCAGTTCTTC. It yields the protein CASTLAGSYNEQFF.

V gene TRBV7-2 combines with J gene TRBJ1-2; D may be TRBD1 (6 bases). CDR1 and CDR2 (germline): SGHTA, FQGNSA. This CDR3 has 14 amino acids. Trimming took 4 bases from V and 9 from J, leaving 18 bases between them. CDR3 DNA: TGTGCCAGCAGCTCCGGACGGGGGCGATTTAGCTACACCTTC. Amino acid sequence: CASSSGRGRFSYTF.

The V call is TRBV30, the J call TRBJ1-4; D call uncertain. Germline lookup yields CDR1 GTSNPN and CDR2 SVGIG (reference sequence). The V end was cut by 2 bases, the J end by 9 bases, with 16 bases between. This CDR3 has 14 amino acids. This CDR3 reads CAWSPPPAGKKLFF. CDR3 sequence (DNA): TGTGCCTGGAGTCCACCCCCGGCGGGCAAAAAACTGTTTTTT.

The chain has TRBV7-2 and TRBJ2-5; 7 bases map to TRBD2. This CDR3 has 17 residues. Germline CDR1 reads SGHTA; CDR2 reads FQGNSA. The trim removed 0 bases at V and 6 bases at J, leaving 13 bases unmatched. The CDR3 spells CASSLAWSGEEIKTQYF. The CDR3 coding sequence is TGTGCCAGCAGCTTAGCGTGGAGCGGGGAGGAGATAAAGACCCAGTACTTC.

CDR3 amino acids: CASSDTTGFQETQYF. CDR3 nucleotides: TGTGCCAGCAGCGATACGACAGGGTTCCAAGAGACCCAGTACTTC. The chain employs TRBV5-4 and TRBJ2-5; 7 nucleotides agree with TRBD1. CDR1 SGHNT and CDR2 YYREEE come from the germline V gene (reference sequence). The trim removed 4 bases at V and 1 base at J, leaving 7 bases unmatched. The length of the CDR3 is 15 residues.

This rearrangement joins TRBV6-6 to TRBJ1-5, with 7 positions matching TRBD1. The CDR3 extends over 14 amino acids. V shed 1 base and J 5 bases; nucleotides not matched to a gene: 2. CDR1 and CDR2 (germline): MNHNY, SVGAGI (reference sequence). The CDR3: CASSYLQGDQPQHF. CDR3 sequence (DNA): TGTGCCAGCAGTTACTTGCAGGGGGATCAGCCCCAGCATTTT.

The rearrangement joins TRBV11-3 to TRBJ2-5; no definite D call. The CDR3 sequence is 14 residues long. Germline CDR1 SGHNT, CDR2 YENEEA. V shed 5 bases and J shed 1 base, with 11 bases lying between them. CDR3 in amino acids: CASSTPWVQETQYF. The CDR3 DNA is TGTGCCAGCAGCACCCCGTGGGTCCAAGAGACCCAGTACTTC.

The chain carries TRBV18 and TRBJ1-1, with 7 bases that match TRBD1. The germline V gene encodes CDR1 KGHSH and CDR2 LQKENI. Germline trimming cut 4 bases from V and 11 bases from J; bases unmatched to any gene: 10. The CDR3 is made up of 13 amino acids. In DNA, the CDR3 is TGTGCCAGCTCACAGGGGGCTGGTTTGGATGCTTTCTTT. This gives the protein CASSQGAGLDAFF.

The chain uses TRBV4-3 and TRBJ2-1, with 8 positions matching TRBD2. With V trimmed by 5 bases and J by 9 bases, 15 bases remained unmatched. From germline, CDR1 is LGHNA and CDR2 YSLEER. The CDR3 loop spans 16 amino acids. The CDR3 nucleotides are TGCGCCAGCAGCACCCAACCGGGACTAGGAATTGGTGAGCAGTTCTTC. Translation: CASSTQPGLGIGEQFF.

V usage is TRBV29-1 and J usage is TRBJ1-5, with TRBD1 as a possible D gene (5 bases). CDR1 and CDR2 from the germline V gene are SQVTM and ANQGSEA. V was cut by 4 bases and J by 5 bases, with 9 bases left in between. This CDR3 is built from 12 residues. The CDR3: CSVGDGDQPQHF. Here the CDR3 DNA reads TGCAGCGTTGGGGACGGAGATCAGCCCCAGCATTTT.

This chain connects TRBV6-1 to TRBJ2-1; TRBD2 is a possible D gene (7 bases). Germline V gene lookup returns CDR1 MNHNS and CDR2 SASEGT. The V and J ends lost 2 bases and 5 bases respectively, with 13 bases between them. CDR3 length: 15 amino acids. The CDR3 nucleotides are TGTGCCAGCAGTGAATCGGGGGGCATTGACAATGAGCAGTTCTTC. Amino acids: CASSESGGIDNEQFF.

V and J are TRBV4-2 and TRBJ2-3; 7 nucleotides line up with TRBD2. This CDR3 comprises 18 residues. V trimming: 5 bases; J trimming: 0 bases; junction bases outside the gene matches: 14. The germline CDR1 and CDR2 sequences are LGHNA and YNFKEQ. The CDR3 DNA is TGTGCCAGCAGCTCCAGAGGGAGGGGATGGTCTAGCACAGATACGCAGTATTTT. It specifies CASSSRGRGWSSTDTQYF.

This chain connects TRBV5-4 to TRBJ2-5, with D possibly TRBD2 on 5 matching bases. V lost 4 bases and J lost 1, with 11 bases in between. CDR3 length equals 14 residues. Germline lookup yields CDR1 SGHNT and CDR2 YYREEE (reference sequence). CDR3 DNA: TGTGCCAGCAGCGGCGGACTTGTCCAAGAGACCCAGTACTTC. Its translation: CASSGGLVQETQYF.

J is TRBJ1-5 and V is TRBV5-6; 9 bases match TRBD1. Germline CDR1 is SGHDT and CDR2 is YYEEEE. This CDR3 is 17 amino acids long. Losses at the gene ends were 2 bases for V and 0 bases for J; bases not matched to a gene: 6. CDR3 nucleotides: TGTGCCAGCAGCTTATTGACAGGGGGAGATAGCAATCAGCCCCAGCATTTT. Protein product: CASSLLTGGDSNQPQHF.

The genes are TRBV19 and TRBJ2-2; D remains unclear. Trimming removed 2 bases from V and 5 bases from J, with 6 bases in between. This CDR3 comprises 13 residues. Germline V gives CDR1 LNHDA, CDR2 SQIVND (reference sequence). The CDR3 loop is CASSIFMTGELFF. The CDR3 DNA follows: TGTGCCAGTAGTATATTTATGACCGGGGAGCTGTTTTTT. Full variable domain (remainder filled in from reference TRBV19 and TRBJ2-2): DGGITQSPKYLFRKEGQNVTLSCEQNLNHDAMYWYRQDPGQGLRLIYYSQIVNDFQKGDIAEGYSVSREKKESFPLTVTSAQKNPTAFYLCASSIFMTGELFFGEGSRLTVL.

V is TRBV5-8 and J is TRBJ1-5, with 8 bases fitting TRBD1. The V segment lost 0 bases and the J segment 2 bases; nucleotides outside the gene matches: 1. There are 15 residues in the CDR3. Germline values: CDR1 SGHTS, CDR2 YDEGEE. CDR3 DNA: TGTGCCAGCAGCTTGGGACAGGGGCGCAATCAGCCCCAGCATTTT. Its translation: CASSLGQGRNQPQHF. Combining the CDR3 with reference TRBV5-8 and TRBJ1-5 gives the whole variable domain EAGVTQSPTHLIKTRGQQATLRCSPISGHTSVYWYQQALGLGLQFLLWYDEGEERNRGNFPPRFSGRQFPNYSSELNVNALELEDSALYLCASSLGQGRNQPQHFGDGTRLSIL.

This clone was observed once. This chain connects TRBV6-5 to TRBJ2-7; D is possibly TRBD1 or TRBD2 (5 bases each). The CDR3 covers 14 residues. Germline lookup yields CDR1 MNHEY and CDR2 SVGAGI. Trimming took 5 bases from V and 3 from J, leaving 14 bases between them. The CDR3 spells CASSDYSGHYEQYF. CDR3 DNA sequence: TGTGCCAGCAGTGACTATTCGGGGCACTACGAGCAGTACTTC.